The source of this TCR beta chain is a study of shared clonotypes between healthy human individuals. Whole-study results and caveats: Generally, estimated richness proved larger in naive subsets than it did in memory subsets. Clonotype sharing across several donors was observed for around 4.5% of naive CD4 clonotypes.

As to this clone: Its cognate antigen is unknown.

TCRdb's copy holds only in-frame clones and misses some; the assay was immunoSEQ multiplex PCR. The profile shows around 2.5 million clones, approximately 93% of them singletons. The specimen sequenced was naive CD4+ T cells from PBMCs. Subset meaning: CD45RA+ positively selected. The receptor's source is a man younger than 35 in good health. Some clones in this sample may be carry-over from other donors' samples.

This CDR3 is CASSSPSGRAAGELFF. CDR3 in DNA: TGTGCCAGCAGTTCTCCTAGCGGGAGGGCCGCCGGGGAGCTGTTTTTT. The rearrangement joins TRBV5-6 to TRBJ2-2, with 12 bases aligning to TRBD2. This CDR3 is built from 16 residues. The V and J ends lost 5 bases and 6 bases, in that order; junction bases with no gene match: 8. The germline V gene has CDR1 SGHDT and CDR2 YYEEEE.